The sequence of this T cell receptor (beta chain) was determined in a study of blood T cell repertoires in COVID-19. Study in general: PBMCs, B-cell-depleted T cells, or T cells provided the cDNA or gDNA that made up the material.

TCRdb's copy holds only in-frame clones and misses some; the assay was immunoSEQ multiplex PCR. The sample records over 100,000 clones, over 60% being singletons. V shed 5 bases, J shed 8 bases, and the junction held 7 bases outside the gene matches. The length of the CDR3 is 14 residues. The germline V gene has CDR1 SEHNR and CDR2 FQNEAQ (reference sequence). The V call is TRBV7-9, the J call TRBJ1-4; TRBD1 agrees at 8 bases. This receptor was taken from a woman in her 70s with acute or convalescent COVID-19. Specimen: peripheral blood. Written as DNA, the CDR3 is TGTGCCAGCAGCACCGGGACAGGAAACGAAAAACTGTTTTTT. This gives the protein CASSTGTGNEKLFF.